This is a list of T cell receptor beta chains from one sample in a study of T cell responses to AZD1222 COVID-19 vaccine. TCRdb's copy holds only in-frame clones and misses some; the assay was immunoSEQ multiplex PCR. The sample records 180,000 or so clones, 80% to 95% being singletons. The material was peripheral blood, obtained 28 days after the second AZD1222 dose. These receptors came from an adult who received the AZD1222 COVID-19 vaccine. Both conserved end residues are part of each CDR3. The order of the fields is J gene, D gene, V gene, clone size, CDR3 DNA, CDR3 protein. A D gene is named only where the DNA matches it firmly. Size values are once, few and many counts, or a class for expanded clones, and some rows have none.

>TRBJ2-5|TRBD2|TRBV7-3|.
TGTGCCAGCAGCCGCTCCCGCACTAGCGGGACGCAAGAGACCCAGTACTTC
CASSRSRTSGTQETQYF
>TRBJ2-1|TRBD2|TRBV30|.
TGTGCCTGGAGTGTACTAGCGGGAGGTCACAATGAGCAGTTCTTC
CAWSVLAGGHNEQFF
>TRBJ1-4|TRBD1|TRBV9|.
TGTGCCAGCAGTCGGACAGGGGGACAGGAAAAACTGTTTTTT
CASSRTGGQEKLFF
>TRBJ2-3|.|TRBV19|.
TGTGCCAGTAGTATAGATCTGGGCCGCACAGATACGCAGTATTTT
CASSIDLGRTDTQYF
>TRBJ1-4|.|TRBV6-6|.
TGTGCCACCAGTCCCCGGGGTGAAAAACTGTTTTTT
CATSPRGEKLFF
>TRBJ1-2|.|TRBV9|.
TGTGCCAGCAGCGTATCTTGGACAGCTTATGGCTACACCTTC
CASSVSWTAYGYTF
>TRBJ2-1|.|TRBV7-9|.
TGTGCCAGCAGCCCCTTTTGGGAGACCGTTTTCTCCTACAATGAGCAGTTCTTC
CASSPFWETVFSYNEQFF
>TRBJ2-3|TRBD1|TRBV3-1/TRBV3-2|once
TGTGCCAGCAGCCAAGGTTGGACAGGGGGATTCACAGATACGCAGTATTTT
CASSQGWTGGFTDTQYF
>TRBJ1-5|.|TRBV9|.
TGTGCCAGCAGCGTAGTTGGCAGACATAGCAATCAGCCCCAGCATTTT
CASSVVGRHSNQPQHF
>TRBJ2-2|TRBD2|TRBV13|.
TGTGCCAGCAGCCCACGGGGGGGCACCGGGGAGCTGTTTTTT
CASSPRGGTGELFF
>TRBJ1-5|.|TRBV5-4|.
TGTGCCAGCAGTCAGGAGGTGGGCGCGGGGCCCCAGCATTTT
CASSQEVGAGPQHF
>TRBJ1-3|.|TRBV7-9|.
TGTGCCAGCAGCTTGGGGCAGGCCTCTGGAAACACCATATATTTT
CASSLGQASGNTIYF
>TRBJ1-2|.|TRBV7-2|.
TGTGCCAGCAGCTTAGGGGGATCCTCAGGTTATGGCTACACCTTC
CASSLGGSSGYGYTF
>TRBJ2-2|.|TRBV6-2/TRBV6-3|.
TGTGCCAGCAGTTACATGTACAGATCGAACACCGGGGAGCTGTTTTTT
CASSYMYRSNTGELFF
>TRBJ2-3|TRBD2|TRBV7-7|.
TGTGCCAGCAGTTTGACCCCTAGCGGGGGGGCAGCGGATACGCAGTATTTT
CASSLTPSGGAADTQYF
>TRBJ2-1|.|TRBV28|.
TGTGCCAGCAGCCTGGACGAGAGGGGGCAGTTCTTC
CASSLDERGQFF
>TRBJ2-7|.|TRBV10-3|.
TGTGCCATCAGCCGGGACGGTGCCTACGAGCAGTACTTC
CAISRDGAYEQYF
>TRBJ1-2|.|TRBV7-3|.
TGTGCCAGCAGCGCACAGGTGAACTATGGCTACACCTTC
CASSAQVNYGYTF
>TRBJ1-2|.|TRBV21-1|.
TGTGCCAGCAGCAACTCCGGGACGGCCCTAATCTATGGCTACACCTTC
CASSNSGTALIYGYTF
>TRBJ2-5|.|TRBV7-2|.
TGTGCCAGCAGCTTAGGAGGAGGAGGCCCGTACCAAGAGACCCAGTACTTC
CASSLGGGGPYQETQYF
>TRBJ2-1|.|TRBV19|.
TGTGCCAGTAGTATAGTTTCCGACAGCAATGAGCAGTTCTTC
CASSIVSDSNEQFF
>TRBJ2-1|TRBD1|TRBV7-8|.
TGTGCCAGCAGCACCAGGTGGAGGACGGACAGGGGTGGAAATGAGCAGTTCTTC
CASSTRWRTDRGGNEQFF
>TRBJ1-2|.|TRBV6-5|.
TGTGCCAGCTTCTCCCAGGGCCACTATGGCTACACCTTC
CASFSQGHYGYTF
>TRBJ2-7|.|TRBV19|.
TGTGCCAGTAGTGCCCGACTCCGCAACTCCTACGAGCAGTACTTC
CASSARLRNSYEQYF
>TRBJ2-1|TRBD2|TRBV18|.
TGTGCCAGCTCATTACCGGGACTAGCGGGAGAGAAAAACAATGAGCAGTTCTTC
CASSLPGLAGEKNNEQFF